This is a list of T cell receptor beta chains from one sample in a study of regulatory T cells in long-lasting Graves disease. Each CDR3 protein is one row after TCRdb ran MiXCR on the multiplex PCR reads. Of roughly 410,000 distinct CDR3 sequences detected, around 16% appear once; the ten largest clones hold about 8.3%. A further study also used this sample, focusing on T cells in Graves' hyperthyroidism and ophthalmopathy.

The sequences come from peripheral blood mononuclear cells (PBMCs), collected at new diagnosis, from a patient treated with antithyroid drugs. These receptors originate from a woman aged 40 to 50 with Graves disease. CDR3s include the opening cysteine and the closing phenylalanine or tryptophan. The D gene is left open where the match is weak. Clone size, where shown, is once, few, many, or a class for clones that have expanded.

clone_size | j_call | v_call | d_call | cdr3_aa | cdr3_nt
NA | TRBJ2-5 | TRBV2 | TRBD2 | CASSETPGTSTQETQYF | TGTGCCAGCAGTGAAACCCCTGGGACTAGCACCCAAGAGACCCAGTACTTC
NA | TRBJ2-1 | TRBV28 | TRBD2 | CASSRRDSGVSYNEQFF | TGTGCCAGCAGTCGCCGGGATAGCGGGGTTTCCTACAATGAGCAGTTCTTC
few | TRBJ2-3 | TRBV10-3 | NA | CAISETQATSTDTQYF | TGTGCCATCAGTGAGACTCAAGCTACTAGCACAGATACGCAGTATTTT
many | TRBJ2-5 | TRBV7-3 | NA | CASSLSGHSEETQYF | TGTGCCAGCAGCTTAAGCGGCCATAGTGAAGAGACCCAGTACTTC
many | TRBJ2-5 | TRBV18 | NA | CASSPQARGETQYF | TGTGCCAGCTCACCACAGGCCAGGGGAGAGACCCAGTACTTC
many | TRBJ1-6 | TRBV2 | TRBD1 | CASSDGQGGNSPLHF | TGTGCCAGCAGTGACGGACAGGGGGGTAATTCACCCCTCCACTTT
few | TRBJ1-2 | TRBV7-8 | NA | CASSSPRGGGGYTF | TGTGCCAGCAGCTCCCCAAGGGGAGGAGGTGGCTACACCTTC
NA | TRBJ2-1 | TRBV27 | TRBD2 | CASSSGSWVDEQFF | TGTGCCAGCAGTAGCGGGAGTTGGGTCGATGAGCAGTTCTTC
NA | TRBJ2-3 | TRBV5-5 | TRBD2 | CASSLFIREGRGDTQYF | TGTGCCAGCAGCTTGTTCATTCGGGAGGGCCGGGGGGATACGCAGTATTTT
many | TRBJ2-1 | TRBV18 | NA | CASYQQGEGLNEQFF | TGTGCCAGCTACCAACAGGGGGAGGGCCTCAATGAGCAGTTCTTC
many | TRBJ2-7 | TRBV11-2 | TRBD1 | CASSYGQDSSYEQYF | TGTGCCAGCAGCTATGGACAGGATAGCTCCTACGAGCAGTACTTC
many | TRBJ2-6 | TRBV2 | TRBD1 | CASGQMKFGQGEFSSGANVLTF | TGTGCCAGCGGTCAAATGAAGTTTGGACAGGGGGAGTTCAGCTCTGGGGCCAACGTCCTGACTTTC
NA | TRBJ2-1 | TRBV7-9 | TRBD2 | CASRLAGHNEQFF | TGTGCCAGCAGACTAGCGGGACACAATGAGCAGTTCTTC
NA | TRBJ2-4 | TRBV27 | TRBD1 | CASSLSDRVGNIQYF | TGTGCCAGCAGTTTATCGGACAGGGTTGGAAACATTCAGTACTTC
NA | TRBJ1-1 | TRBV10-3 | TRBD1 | CAISEGTAYTEAFF | TGTGCCATCAGTGAAGGGACAGCATACACTGAAGCTTTCTTT
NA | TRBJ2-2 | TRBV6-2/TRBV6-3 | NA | CASWPGRDTGELFF | TGTGCCAGCTGGCCGGGACGGGACACCGGGGAGCTGTTTTTT
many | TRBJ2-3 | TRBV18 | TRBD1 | CASSPPGQGANTQYF | TGTGCCAGCTCACCTCCGGGACAGGGGGCCAATACGCAGTATTTT
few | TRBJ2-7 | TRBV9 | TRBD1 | CASSVGTGIDEQYF | TGTGCCAGCAGCGTAGGGACAGGGATTGACGAGCAGTACTTC
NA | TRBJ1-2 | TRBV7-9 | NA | CASSSPPGRSDGYTF | TGTGCCAGCAGCTCTCCTCCGGGACGGTCGGACGGCTACACCTTC
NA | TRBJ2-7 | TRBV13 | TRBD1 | CASSQGQDPSYEQYF | TGTGCCAGCAGCCAAGGACAGGACCCGTCCTACGAGCAGTACTTC
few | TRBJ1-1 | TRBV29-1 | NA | CSAAEGPAEAFF | TGCAGCGCTGCAGAAGGGCCAGCTGAAGCTTTCTTT
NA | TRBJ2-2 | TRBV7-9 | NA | CASSPQGIGELFF | TGTGCCAGCAGCCCCCAGGGTATCGGGGAGCTGTTTTTT
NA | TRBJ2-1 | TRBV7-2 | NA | CASSPDRASYNEQFF | TGTGCCAGCAGCCCTGACAGAGCATCCTACAATGAGCAGTTCTTC
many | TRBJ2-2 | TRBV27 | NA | CASILTASIANTGELFF | TGTGCCAGCATACTGACAGCTTCTATCGCGAACACCGGGGAGCTGTTTTTT
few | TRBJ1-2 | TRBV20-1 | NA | CSARVIQGSYGYTF | TGCAGTGCTAGAGTCATCCAGGGTAGCTATGGCTACACCTTC
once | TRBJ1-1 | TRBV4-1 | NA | CASSQEFRGHTEAFF | TGCGCCAGCAGCCAAGAGTTTAGGGGTCACACTGAAGCTTTCTTT
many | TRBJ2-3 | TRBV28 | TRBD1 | CASSPRGRGTDTQYF | TGTGCCAGCAGTCCCAGGGGGCGCGGGACAGATACGCAGTATTTT
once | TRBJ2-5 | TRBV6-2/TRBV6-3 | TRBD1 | CASTLGQGDQETQYF | TGTGCCAGCACTCTAGGACAGGGCGATCAAGAGACCCAGTACTTC
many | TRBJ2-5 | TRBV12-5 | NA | CASGLSPSDQETQYF | TGTGCTAGTGGTTTGAGTCCCAGCGACCAAGAGACCCAGTACTTC
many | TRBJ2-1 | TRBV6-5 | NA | CASSYSTFQGRDPSYNEQFF | TGTGCCAGCAGTTACTCGACATTTCAGGGTAGGGATCCCTCCTACAATGAGCAGTTCTTC
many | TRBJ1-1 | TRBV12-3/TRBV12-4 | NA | CASSLGRTANTEAFF | TGTGCCAGCAGCTTAGGGAGGACAGCCAACACTGAAGCTTTCTTT
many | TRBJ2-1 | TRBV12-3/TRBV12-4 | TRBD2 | CASSQPQAGVRAEQFF | TGTGCCAGCAGCCAACCTCAAGCGGGAGTAAGGGCTGAGCAGTTCTTC
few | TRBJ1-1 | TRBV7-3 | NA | CASSLTRATEAFF | TGTGCCAGCAGCTTGACGAGGGCCACTGAAGCTTTCTTT
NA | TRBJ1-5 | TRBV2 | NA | CASSYGGQVGQPQHF | TGTGCCAGCAGTTATGGGGGGCAGGTGGGTCAGCCCCAGCATTTT
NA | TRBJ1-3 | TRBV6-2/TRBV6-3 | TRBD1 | CASGRDRDLSSGNTIYF | TGTGCCAGCGGAAGGGACAGGGACTTGAGCTCTGGAAACACCATATATTTT
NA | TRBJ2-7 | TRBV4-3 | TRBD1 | CASSQTGTGRYEQYF | TGCGCCAGCAGCCAAACCGGGACAGGGAGGTACGAGCAGTACTTC
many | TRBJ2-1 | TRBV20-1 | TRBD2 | CSASAGRWTLDEQFF | TGCAGTGCTAGCGCCGGGAGGTGGACCCTCGATGAGCAGTTCTTC
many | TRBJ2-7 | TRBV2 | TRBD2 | CASSEGLAGGSLSTQQYF | TGTGCCAGCAGTGAAGGACTAGCGGGAGGCTCCCTTTCTACGCAGCAGTACTTC
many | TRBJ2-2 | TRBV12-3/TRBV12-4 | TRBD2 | CASSSLAGAPGELFF | TGTGCCAGCAGCTCTCTAGCGGGCGCCCCCGGGGAGCTGTTTTTT
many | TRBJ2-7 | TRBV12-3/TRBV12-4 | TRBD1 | CASSAGTGWSYEQYF | TGTGCCAGCAGTGCCGGGACAGGGTGGTCCTACGAGCAGTACTTC
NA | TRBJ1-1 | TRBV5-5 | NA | CASSLFQGLNTEAFF | TGTGCCAGCAGCCTTTTTCAGGGTTTGAACACTGAAGCTTTCTTT
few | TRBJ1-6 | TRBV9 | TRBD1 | CASSVARDSWHNPPLHF | TGTGCCAGCAGCGTAGCTCGGGACAGCTGGCATAATCCACCCCTCCACTTT
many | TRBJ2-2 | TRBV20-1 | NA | CSARAPSANTGELFF | TGCAGTGCTAGAGCCCCTAGCGCGAACACCGGGGAGCTGTTTTTT
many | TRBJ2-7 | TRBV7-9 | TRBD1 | CASSSYRGLNEQYF | TGTGCCAGCAGCTCATACAGGGGTTTAAACGAGCAGTACTTC
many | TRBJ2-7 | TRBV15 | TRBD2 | CATSRDPLGLAVPYEQYF | TGTGCCACCAGCAGAGACCCTTTGGGACTAGCGGTACCCTACGAGCAGTACTTC
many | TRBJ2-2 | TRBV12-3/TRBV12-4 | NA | CASSFQYTGELFF | TGTGCCAGCAGTTTCCAGTACACCGGGGAGCTGTTTTTT
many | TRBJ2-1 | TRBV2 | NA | CASSPSSSREQFF | TGTGCCAGCAGCCCCAGCTCATCACGGGAGCAGTTCTTC
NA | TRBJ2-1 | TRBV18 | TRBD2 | CASSPGPGGKVEQFF | TGTGCCAGCTCACCAGGCCCGGGAGGGAAGGTTGAGCAGTTCTTC
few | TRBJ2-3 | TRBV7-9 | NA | CASSPRRSGTDTQYF | TGTGCCAGCAGCCCGAGGAGGTCTGGCACAGATACGCAGTATTTT
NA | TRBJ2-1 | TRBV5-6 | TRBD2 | CASKAGVHNEQFF | TGTGCCAGCAAGGCGGGAGTTCACAATGAGCAGTTCTTC
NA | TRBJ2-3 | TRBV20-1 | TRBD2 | CSARDLQLAGVGDTQYF | TGCAGTGCTAGAGATTTACAACTAGCGGGAGTTGGAGATACGCAGTATTTT